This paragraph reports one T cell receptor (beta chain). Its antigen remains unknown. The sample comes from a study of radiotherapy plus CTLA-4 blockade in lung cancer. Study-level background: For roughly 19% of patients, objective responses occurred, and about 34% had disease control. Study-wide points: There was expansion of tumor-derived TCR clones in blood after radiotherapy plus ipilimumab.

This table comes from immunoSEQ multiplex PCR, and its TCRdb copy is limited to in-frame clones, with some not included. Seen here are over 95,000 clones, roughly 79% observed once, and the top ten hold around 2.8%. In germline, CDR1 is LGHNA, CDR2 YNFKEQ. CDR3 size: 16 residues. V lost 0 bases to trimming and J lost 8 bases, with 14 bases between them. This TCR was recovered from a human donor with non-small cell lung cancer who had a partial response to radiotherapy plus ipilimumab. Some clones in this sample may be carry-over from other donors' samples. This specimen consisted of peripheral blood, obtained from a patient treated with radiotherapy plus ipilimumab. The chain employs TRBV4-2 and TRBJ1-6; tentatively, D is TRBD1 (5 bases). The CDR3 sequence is CASSQDLGQAHSPLHF. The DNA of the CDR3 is TGTGCCAGCAGCCAAGACCTGGGGCAGGCCCATTCACCCCTCCACTTT.